One sample yielded the 6 T cell receptor beta chains listed below, sequenced in a study of T cells after yellow fever vaccination. TCRdb fed the 5' RACE reads into MiXCR, producing one record per CDR3 protein. Counted here are 100,000 to 150,000 distinct CDR3 sequences, roughly 10% occurring once; the ten biggest clones make up 30% to 50%. This material consisted of CD8+ T cells sorted from PBMCs, taken on the day of the yellow fever booster vaccination. The receptors were sampled from a man aged 18-30 years who received the YFV17D yellow fever vaccine.

The CDR3 nucleotides are TGTGCCAGCAGCTTCGGGGGGAGGCCCTCTGGGGCCAACGTCCTGACTTTC. This sequence encodes CASSFGGRPSGANVLTF. The chain combines TRBV7-6 with TRBJ2-6, with 7 bases that match TRBD2. This CDR3 comprises 17 residues. CDR1 and CDR2 (germline): SGHVS, FNYEAQ. The ends lost 3 bases at V and 0 bases at J; junction bases unmatched: 5.

This chain joins TRBV7-9 and TRBJ2-1; TRBD2 agrees at 12 bases. The CDR3 is made up of 18 amino acids. With 8 bases clipped from V and 6 bases from J, the junction kept 17 bases outside the gene matches. Germline CDR1 SEHNR, CDR2 FQNEAQ (reference sequence). The CDR3 here is CASPRTSGDPGRGNEQFF. The DNA of the CDR3 is TGTGCCAGCCCCCGGACTAGCGGGGACCCCGGAAGAGGCAATGAGCAGTTCTTC.

This clonotype was found many times. The CDR3 region has the DNA TGTGCCAGCAGCTTAGCGGCCCCCAGGGGGTCTGATCTTAAAAACATTCAGTACTTC. Protein sequence: CASSLAAPRGSDLKNIQYF. The J gene is TRBJ2-4, the V gene TRBV7-6, with 7 bases lining up with TRBD1. Germline V gene data show CDR1 as SGHVS and CDR2 as FNYEAQ. The CDR3 runs 19 residues. With 0 bases clipped from V and 4 bases from J, the junction kept 15 bases outside the gene matches.

This chain connects TRBV7-9 to TRBJ2-4; the D gene is possibly TRBD2 (6 bases). CDR3 length: 13 residues. Trimming removed 5 bases at V and 9 bases at J, with 14 bases between. Germline V lookup: CDR1 SEHNR, CDR2 FQNEAQ (reference sequence). The CDR3 loop reads CASSPVEGLIQYF. The CDR3 bases are TGTGCCAGCAGCCCCGTGGAGGGGCTCATTCAGTACTTC. Filled out from reference TRBV7-9 and TRBJ2-4, the complete variable domain reads DTGVSQNPRHKITKRGQNVTFRCDPISEHNRLYWYRQTLGQGPEFLTYFQNEAQLEKSRLLSDRFSAERPKGSFSTLEIQRTEQGDSAMYLCASSPVEGLIQYFGAGTRLSVL.

Ten or more counts support this clonotype. The chain couples TRBV4-1 to TRBJ2-3; D may match TRBD1 or TRBD2 (6 bases each). The germline V gene has CDR1 MGHRA and CDR2 YSYEKL. The V end was cut by 1 base, the J end by 3 bases, with 17 bases between. The CDR3 consists of 17 residues. The CDR3 region has the DNA TGCGCCAGCAGCCAAGTTGGACTGGGGGGCCGGACAGATACGCAGTATTTT. This gives the protein CASSQVGLGGRTDTQYF.

This chain connects TRBV20-1 to TRBJ1-2; D is possibly TRBD1 (6 bases). Germline-derived CDR1 and CDR2 are DFQATT and SNEGSKA (reference sequence). This CDR3 region has 14 residues. Trimming left V 4 bases short and J 4 bases short, with 16 bases between. The CDR3 spells CSAILTGYSYGYTF. In nucleotides, the CDR3 is TGCAGTGCTATTTTAACAGGGTATAGCTATGGCTACACCTTC.